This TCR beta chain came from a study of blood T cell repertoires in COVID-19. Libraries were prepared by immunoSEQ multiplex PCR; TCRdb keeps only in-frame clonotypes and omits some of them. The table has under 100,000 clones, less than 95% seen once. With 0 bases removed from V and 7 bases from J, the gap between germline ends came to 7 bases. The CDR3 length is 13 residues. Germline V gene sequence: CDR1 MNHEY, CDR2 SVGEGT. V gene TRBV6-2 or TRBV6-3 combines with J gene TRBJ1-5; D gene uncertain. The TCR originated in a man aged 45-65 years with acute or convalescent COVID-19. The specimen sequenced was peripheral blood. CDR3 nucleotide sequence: TGTGCCAGCAGTTACTCGAAGCAACAGCCCCAGCATTTT. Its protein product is CASSYSKQQPQHF.